The rows below give T cell receptor beta chains drawn from one sample of a study of blood T cell repertoires in COVID-19. Sequenced by immunoSEQ multiplex PCR; TCRdb stores in-frame clones only, minus some. The sample lists roughly 200,000 clones; about 87% were seen once. Sequencing was performed on peripheral blood. These receptors all come from a man between 65 and 85 years old with acute or convalescent COVID-19. CDR3s include the opening cysteine and the closing phenylalanine or tryptophan. Fields, in order: D gene, J gene, clone size, V gene, CDR3 protein, CDR3 DNA. The D gene is left open where the match is weak. A row's size may be missing; if present it is once, few, many or a size class.

>TRBD1|TRBJ2-5|NA|TRBV4-1
CASSPGQGIVETQYF
TGCGCCAGCAGTCCGGGACAGGGGATAGTAGAGACCCAGTACTTC
>NA|TRBJ1-2|few|TRBV11-2
CASSPQKPTDGYTF
TGTGCCAGCAGCCCCCAGAAACCAACAGACGGCTACACCTTC
>NA|TRBJ1-6|NA|TRBV7-9
CASSEQGIDNSPLHF
TGTGCCAGCAGTGAGCAGGGGATAGATAATTCACCCCTCCACTTT
>NA|TRBJ1-1|NA|TRBV29-1
CSVETGSGNTEAFF
TGCAGCGTTGAGACCGGTAGCGGGAACACTGAAGCTTTCTTT
>NA|TRBJ2-3|NA|TRBV28
CASSFGGQPSTDTQYF
TGTGCCAGCAGTTTCGGCGGCCAGCCAAGCACAGATACGCAGTATTTT
>NA|TRBJ1-3|NA|TRBV2
CASSEGGNGNTIYF
TGTGCCAGCAGTGAGGGGGGGAATGGAAACACCATATATTTT
>NA|TRBJ1-2|few|TRBV7-6
CASSLGTGQSYGYTF
TGTGCCAGCAGCTTAGGCACAGGACAGAGCTATGGCTACACCTTC
>TRBD2|TRBJ2-5|NA|TRBV7-2
CASSSGTSGRRAQYF
TGTGCCAGCAGCTCCGGGACTAGCGGGAGAAGGGCCCAGTACTTC
>TRBD2|TRBJ2-2|NA|TRBV25-1
CASSSLAGATGELFF
TGTGCCAGCAGTTCCCTAGCGGGAGCCACCGGGGAGCTGTTTTTT
>NA|TRBJ1-1|NA|TRBV5-4
CASSQGGFNTEAFF
TGTGCCAGCAGCCAAGGGGGTTTTAACACTGAAGCTTTCTTT
>TRBD1|TRBJ1-4|NA|TRBV27
CASRRDRAGEKLFF
TGTGCCAGCCGACGGGACAGGGCGGGGGAAAAACTGTTTTTT
>NA|TRBJ2-4|NA|TRBV19
CASSIKDKGNIQYF
TGTGCCAGTAGTATCAAGGATAAGGGGAACATTCAGTACTTC
>TRBD1|TRBJ1-1|NA|TRBV28
CASSLYTGGSPEAFF
TGTGCCAGCAGTTTATACACAGGGGGCTCACCTGAAGCTTTCTTT
>TRBD1|TRBJ2-7|NA|TRBV27
CASSPRQGPGEQYF
TGTGCCAGCAGCCCAAGACAGGGGCCGGGCGAGCAGTACTTC
>NA|TRBJ2-1|NA|TRBV24-1
CATSDTGGGSYNEQFF
TGTGCCACCAGTGATACAGGGGGGGGATCCTACAATGAGCAGTTCTTC
>NA|TRBJ1-1|NA|TRBV7-9
CASSTSGGFEAFF
TGTGCCAGCAGTACTAGTGGGGGCTTTGAAGCTTTCTTT
>TRBD1|TRBJ2-1|NA|TRBV27
CASSSADRGHNEQFF
TGTGCCAGCAGCTCCGCGGACAGGGGACACAATGAGCAGTTCTTC
>NA|TRBJ2-5|once|TRBV3-1/TRBV3-2
CASSPTRGGPQETQYF
TGTGCCAGCAGCCCAACTAGAGGGGGACCCCAAGAGACCCAGTACTTC
>TRBD2|TRBJ2-7|NA|TRBV4-3
CASSQGTSGENEQYF
TGCGCCAGCAGCCAAGGGACTAGCGGGGAGAACGAGCAGTACTTC
>TRBD1|TRBJ1-6|NA|TRBV6-2/TRBV6-3
CASSYSNNRGNSPLHF
TGTGCCAGCAGTTACTCGAATAACAGGGGAAACTCACCCCTCCACTTT
>TRBD2|TRBJ2-2|NA|TRBV6-6
CASGASGNTGELFF
TGTGCCAGCGGCGCTAGCGGGAACACCGGGGAGCTGTTTTTT
>NA|TRBJ2-1|NA|TRBV11-3
CASSPGLTYNEQFF
TGTGCCAGCAGCCCCGGACTGACCTACAATGAGCAGTTCTTC
>TRBD2|TRBJ2-5|NA|TRBV5-1
CASRLAGGVETQYF
TGCGCCAGCAGACTAGCGGGAGGTGTTGAGACCCAGTACTTC
>TRBD2|TRBJ2-7|NA|TRBV7-8
CASSSRLAGERVEQYF
TGTGCCAGCAGCTCCCGACTAGCGGGGGAAAGGGTCGAGCAGTACTTC
>TRBD1|TRBJ2-1|NA|TRBV24-1
CATSLTDRGNEQFF
TGTGCCACCAGCCTCACCGACAGGGGAAATGAGCAGTTCTTC
>TRBD1|TRBJ2-2|NA|TRBV19
CASKDRGLITGELFF
TGTGCCAGTAAAGACAGGGGGCTTATCACCGGGGAGCTGTTTTTT
>TRBD2|TRBJ2-3|NA|TRBV5-7
CASSPWGSSGRVSQYF
TGTGCCAGCAGCCCGTGGGGTAGTAGCGGGAGGGTCTCGCAGTATTTT
>NA|TRBJ2-3|NA|TRBV5-4
CASSLATISTSTQYF
TGTGCCAGCAGCTTGGCCACCATCTCGACTAGTACGCAGTATTTT
>NA|TRBJ2-5|NA|TRBV3-1/TRBV3-2
CASSQRTSYQETQYF
TGTGCCAGCAGCCAAAGGACTTCGTACCAAGAGACCCAGTACTTC
>TRBD1|TRBJ2-1|few|TRBV7-3
CASSPTAGTGGSEQFF
TGTGCCAGCAGCCCCACCGCCGGGACAGGGGGCTCTGAGCAGTTCTTC
>TRBD1|TRBJ1-2|NA|TRBV28
CASVTGANYGYTF
TGTGCCAGCGTAACAGGGGCGAACTATGGCTACACCTTC
>NA|TRBJ2-7|NA|TRBV9
CASSPPYAEGRYEQYF
TGTGCCAGCAGCCCCCCGTATGCGGAGGGGAGATACGAGCAGTACTTC
>NA|TRBJ2-7|NA|TRBV30
CAWGIGGSSYEQYF
TGTGCCTGGGGCATCGGAGGCAGCTCCTACGAGCAGTACTTC
>NA|TRBJ1-5|few|TRBV6-2/TRBV6-3
CASSVGRESNQPQHF
TGTGCCAGCAGCGTGGGCAGGGAAAGCAATCAGCCCCAGCATTTT
>TRBD2|TRBJ2-3|NA|TRBV19
CASSATSTKSTDTQYF
TGTGCCAGTAGTGCGACTAGCACCAAGAGCACAGATACGCAGTATTTT
>NA|TRBJ1-4|NA|TRBV28
CASSWVTGEKLFF
TGTGCCAGCAGTTGGGTCACAGGGGAAAAACTGTTTTTT
>NA|TRBJ1-1|once|TRBV29-1
CSVEFGQGSRNTEAFF
TGCAGCGTTGAATTTGGGCAGGGTAGTCGGAACACTGAAGCTTTCTTT
>TRBD1|TRBJ1-5|few|TRBV7-2
CASSGTVNQPQHF
TGTGCCAGCAGCGGGACAGTAAATCAGCCCCAGCATTTT
>NA|TRBJ1-2|NA|TRBV10-3
CAISDRNDGYTF
TGTGCCATCAGTGACAGGAACGACGGCTACACCTTC
>TRBD2|TRBJ2-1|NA|TRBV18
CASSLLAGGLGEQFF
TGTGCCAGCTCCTTACTAGCGGGAGGTCTAGGTGAGCAGTTCTTC
>NA|TRBJ1-3|few|TRBV7-2
CASSLAGSSGNTIYF
TGTGCCAGCAGCTTAGCCGGGAGCTCTGGAAACACCATATATTTT
>TRBD1|TRBJ1-1|NA|TRBV6-6
CASSGQGLLTEAFF
TGTGCCAGCAGTGGACAGGGGTTGCTCACTGAAGCTTTCTTT
>NA|TRBJ1-5|NA|TRBV20-1
CSASKPNSNQPQHF
TGCAGTGCTAGTAAGCCTAATAGCAATCAGCCCCAGCATTTT
>TRBD1|TRBJ1-2|NA|TRBV19
CASSIGQGDGYTF
TGTGCCAGTAGTATAGGGCAGGGGGATGGCTACACCTTC
>TRBD2|TRBJ2-1|few|TRBV5-4
CASSLVSGRANEQFF
TGTGCCAGCAGCTTAGTAAGCGGGAGGGCCAATGAGCAGTTCTTC
>NA|TRBJ2-1|few|TRBV9
CASSVGAGSSYNEQFF
TGTGCCAGCAGCGTTGGGGCCGGCAGCTCCTACAATGAGCAGTTCTTC
>NA|TRBJ1-1|once|TRBV21-1
CASSCHRDRDTEAFF
TGTGCCAGCAGCTGTCACCGGGACAGGGACACTGAAGCTTTCTTT
>NA|TRBJ2-1|NA|TRBV12-3/TRBV12-4
CASSFRLADEQFF
TGTGCCAGCAGTTTTAGGCTAGCAGATGAGCAGTTCTTC
>NA|TRBJ1-6|NA|TRBV5-4
CASSNTRGSPLHF
TGTGCCAGCAGTAATACCAGGGGATCACCCCTCCACTTT